The 8 T cell receptor beta chains below were found in one sample sequenced in a study of CD8 T cells in Susac syndrome. An amount of RNA that ranged from roughly 0.5 to 1 ug was reverse transcribed with random hexamers. TCRdb re-derived calls from the immunoSEQ multiplex PCR reads in MiXCR, one entry per CDR3 protein. The data contain about 120,000 distinct CDR3 sequences, around 90% of them singletons. The sequenced sample was CD8+ T cells from PBMCs. The receptors originated from a human donor in good health.

This clonotype was counted a single time. The V and J genes are TRBV3-1 and TRBJ1-3, with 7 nucleotides matching TRBD1. In germline, CDR1 is LGHDT, CDR2 YNNKEL (reference sequence). The V and J ends lost 3 bases and 0 bases, in that order; junction bases with no gene match: 11. This CDR3 contains 18 residues. This CDR3 is CASSQIRTGTLSGNTIYF. CDR3 bases: TGTGCCAGCAGCCAGATCCGGACAGGAACCCTCTCTGGAAACACCATATATTTT.

V is TRBV20-1 and J is TRBJ1-4; no reliable D call. The CDR3 is 13 residues long. Deletions cut 3 bases from V and 8 bases from J, with 13 bases between. The germline CDR1 and CDR2 sequences are DFQATT and SNEGSKA (reference sequence). Written as DNA, the CDR3 is TGCAGTGCTAGTTCCGGGCGGTGGGAAAAACTGTTTTTT. Translating gives CSASSGRWEKLFF.

The chain has TRBV15 and TRBJ1-1; 7 positions agree with TRBD1. CDR1 and CDR2 from the germline V gene are LNHNV and YYDKDF (reference sequence). The length of the CDR3 is 15 residues. V lost 1 base to trimming and J lost 3 bases; unmatched junction nucleotides: 5. DNA of the CDR3: TGTGCCACCAGCAGAGGTGACAGGGCATACACTGAAGCTTTCTTT. Residues: CATSRGDRAYTEAFF.

The V gene is TRBV20-1, the J gene TRBJ2-2; 7 bases line up with TRBD1. Germline CDR1 is DFQATT and CDR2 is SNEGSKA (reference sequence). With V trimmed by 4 bases and J by 0 bases, 2 bases remained unmatched. This CDR3 has 14 residues. The CDR3: CSAMGQTNTGELFF. The CDR3 DNA is TGCAGTGCTATGGGACAGACGAACACCGGGGAGCTGTTTTTT.

The chain links TRBV6-6 to TRBJ2-7, with no clear D. The germline V gene encodes CDR1 MNHNY and CDR2 SVGAGI (reference sequence). V dropped 5 bases and J dropped 0 bases, with 11 bases sitting between them. This CDR3 has 14 amino acids. CDR3 sequence reads: CASSREGRSYEQYF. The CDR3 nucleotides read TGTGCCAGCAGTAGGGAAGGACGCTCCTACGAGCAGTACTTC.

The chain links TRBV14 to TRBJ2-7, with D hard to call. Germline assignment: CDR1 SGHDN and CDR2 FVKESK. The CDR3 is 14 residues long. V shed 4 bases and J shed 0 bases, with 10 bases lying between them. The CDR3 DNA reads TGTGCCAGCAGCCTCCACACTGGCTCCTACGAGCAGTACTTC. This encodes CASSLHTGSYEQYF.

The V gene is TRBV27, the J gene TRBJ2-2; TRBD2 might be the D (7 bases). There are 18 residues in the CDR3. The germline V gene encodes CDR1 MNHEY and CDR2 SMNVEV (reference sequence). With 6 bases removed from V and 0 bases from J, the gap between germline ends came to 20 bases. The CDR3 nucleotides read TGTGCCAGCAGCTCCTATTTGGGGGGGACACCGAACACCGGGGAGCTGTTTTTT. This encodes CASSSYLGGTPNTGELFF.

The chain joins TRBV6-1 to TRBJ2-2, with 7 bases matching TRBD1. CDR3 length: 14 residues. Germline CDR1 is MNHNS and CDR2 is SASEGT. V was pared by 3 bases and J by 5 bases, with 3 bases of the junction left unmatched. The CDR3 nucleotides are TGTGCCAGCAGTGACAGGGGGACGACCGGGGAGCTGTTTTTT. This gives the protein CASSDRGTTGELFF.